This entry lists 16 T cell receptor beta chains sequenced from one sample in a study of graft-versus-host responses after intestinal transplantation. Repertoires were generated with immunoSEQ multiplex PCR, while TCRdb's copy carries only in-frame clones and drops some. This table holds some 48,000 clones, around 95% found once. Their recognized antigens are unknown. Sequences were derived from unstimulated CD8+ T cells sorted from spleen or lymph node cells, sampled before transplant. All receptors come from a human donor who was the organ donor for an intestinal transplant.

This chain links TRBV7-9 with TRBJ2-7, with 7 bases matching TRBD2. CDR1 is SEHNR and CDR2 is FQNEAQ in the germline V gene (reference sequence). J lost 7 bases, V lost 5 bases, and 17 bases had no gene match. This CDR3 has 16 amino acids. The CDR3 region is CASSPDPGRGRGEQYF. The CDR3 DNA follows: TGTGCCAGCAGCCCGGACCCGGGGAGGGGCCGGGGTGAGCAGTACTTC.

This chain connects TRBV9 to TRBJ1-2; no clear D. Looked up from germline, CDR1 is SGDLS and CDR2 is YYNGEE. V was cut by 0 bases and J by 6 bases, with 6 bases left in between. The CDR3 has 12 residues. The CDR3 loop reads CASSVGGNGYTF. The CDR3, as DNA: TGTGCCAGCAGCGTAGGAGGGAATGGCTACACCTTC. The whole variable domain, remainder taken from reference TRBV9 and TRBJ1-2, is DSGVTQTPKHLITATGQRVTLRCSPRSGDLSVYWYQQSLDQGLQFLIQYYNGEERAKGNILERFSAQQFPDLHSELNLSSLELGDSALYFCASSVGGNGYTFGSGTRLTVV.

The chain recombines TRBV4-2 with TRBJ2-7; TRBD1 matches at 9 bases. There are 14 residues in the CDR3. Unmatched junction bases numbered 4, after V lost 5 bases and J lost 2 bases. The germline V gene has CDR1 LGHNA and CDR2 YNFKEQ. The CDR3: CASSYRDRAYEQYF. The CDR3 DNA reads TGTGCCAGCAGCTACCGGGACAGGGCCTACGAGCAGTACTTC.

The chain links TRBV11-2 to TRBJ2-1; D unresolved. CDR1 is SGHAT and CDR2 is FQNNGV in the germline V gene. Trimming removed 2 bases at V and 0 bases at J, with 17 bases between. The CDR3 totals 18 residues. The CDR3 region has the DNA TGTGCCAGCAGCTTATGGACGTACGAGAGGAGCTCCTACAATGAGCAGTTCTTC. Translation: CASSLWTYERSSYNEQFF.

V is TRBV4-3 and J is TRBJ1-3; D remains ambiguous. CDR1 LGHNA and CDR2 YSLEER come from the germline V gene. The ends were cut back, 3 bases at V and 0 bases at J, with 18 bases in the middle. This CDR3 comprises 18 residues. The CDR3 loop is CASSQSEQPNSSGNTIYF. DNA of the CDR3: TGCGCCAGCAGCCAGAGTGAACAGCCCAACTCCTCTGGAAACACCATATATTTT.

This rearrangement joins TRBV28 to TRBJ2-7; 8 bases map to TRBD1. The germline V gene encodes CDR1 MDHEN and CDR2 SYDVKM. The length of the CDR3 is 16 residues. Unmatched junction bases numbered 13, after V lost 4 bases and J lost 5 bases. CDR3 sequence: CASSSPPDRDGDEQYF. CDR3 coding DNA: TGTGCCAGCAGTTCCCCACCGGACAGGGATGGCGACGAGCAGTACTTC.

This clone showed up just once. The CDR3, as DNA: TGTGCCAGCAGCTTTCTCAGGGTTGGCTCTGGAAACACCATATATTTT. Amino acids: CASSFLRVGSGNTIYF. The chain combines TRBV7-8 with TRBJ1-3; D may be TRBD1 (5 bases). The CDR3 consists of 16 residues. Germline V CDR1 and CDR2: SGHVS, FQNEAQ. Trimming left V 3 bases short and J 0 bases short, with 12 bases between.

The chain uses TRBV28 and TRBJ2-1, with 11 bases identical to TRBD2. Trimming removed 6 bases from V and 7 bases from J; junction bases left unmatched: 8. CDR1 and CDR2 (germline): MDHEN, SYDVKM. The CDR3 runs 15 residues. CDR3 in amino acids: CASRTLAGGLNEQFF. The CDR3 coding sequence is TGTGCCAGCAGAACTCTAGCGGGGGGTTTAAATGAGCAGTTCTTC.

This chain uses TRBV4-1 with TRBJ1-3; TRBD1 matches 7 bases. The length of the CDR3 is 15 residues. The V segment lost 3 bases and the J segment 3 bases; nucleotides outside the gene matches: 5. Germline V lookup: CDR1 MGHRA, CDR2 YSYEKL. The CDR3 bases are TGCGCCAGCAGCCAGGACAGGAACGATGGAAACACCATATATTTT. It codes for CASSQDRNDGNTIYF.

For this clone: One end of the junction varies from germline; a read error may be responsible. J is TRBJ1-2 and V is TRBV19; D not resolved. Germline loops: CDR1 LNHDA, CDR2 SQIVND (reference sequence). This CDR3 region has 13 residues. The CDR3 nucleotides read TGTGCCAGTTGTATTGAGGTTCGGCATGGCTACACCTTC. As protein: CASCIEVRHGYTF.

This clone was seen a single time. This chain uses TRBV6-5 with TRBJ1-1; 10 bases are shared with TRBD1. The germline CDR1 and CDR2 sequences are MNHEY and SVGAGI. This CDR3 spans 14 amino acids. V was pared by 5 bases and J by 6 bases, with 6 bases of the junction left unmatched. The CDR3 is CASSRDRGWAEAFF. In nucleotides, the CDR3 is TGTGCCAGCAGTCGGGACAGGGGTTGGGCTGAAGCTTTCTTT.

The CDR3 here is CASSPMTGSNTGELFF. The CDR3 DNA reads TGTGCCAGCAGCCCAATGACAGGATCGAACACCGGGGAGCTGTTTTTT. The chain uses TRBV7-9 and TRBJ2-2, with D perhaps TRBD1 (6 bases). V was clipped by 5 bases and J by 0 bases, with 13 bases between them. CDR3 length equals 16 residues. Germline values: CDR1 SEHNR, CDR2 FQNEAQ (reference sequence). Together with reference TRBV7-9 and TRBJ2-2, the CDR3 gives the full variable domain: DTGVSQNPRHKITKRGQNVTFRCDPISEHNRLYWYRQTLGQGPEFLTYFQNEAQLEKSRLLSDRFSAERPKGSFSTLEIQRTEQGDSAMYLCASSPMTGSNTGELFFGEGSRLTVL.

This rearrangement joins TRBV7-6 to TRBJ1-6; no clear D. Germline V gene lookup returns CDR1 SGHVS and CDR2 FNYEAQ. The CDR3 is made up of 17 amino acids. V was shortened by 1 base and J by 12 bases, with 22 bases between the two germline ends. In DNA, the CDR3 is TGTGCCAGCAGCTTAGAGGCGGGCGGCGGCGGTTCCCGACCCCTCCACTTT. Translating it yields CASSLEAGGGGSRPLHF.

This chain uses TRBV4-2 with TRBJ2-7, with 11 nucleotides matching TRBD2. Trimming at V came to 1 base and at J to 2 bases, leaving 10 bases not matched to a gene. Germline assignment: CDR1 LGHNA and CDR2 YNFKEQ. The CDR3 extends over 18 amino acids. The CDR3 reads CASSQVLKGTSGTYEQYF. The CDR3 DNA reads TGTGCCAGCAGCCAAGTTCTTAAAGGGACTAGCGGCACCTACGAGCAGTACTTC.

The chain is built from TRBV4-3 and TRBJ1-1; D call uncertain. Trimming cost V 1 base and J 3 bases, with 9 bases left between them. This CDR3 has 14 residues. Germline CDR1 reads LGHNA; CDR2 reads YSLEER. The CDR3 protein is CASSQVVWDTEAFF. The CDR3 coding sequence is TGCGCCAGCAGCCAAGTGGTCTGGGACACTGAAGCTTTCTTT.

The chain combines TRBV7-9 with TRBJ2-7; D is perhaps TRBD1 or TRBD2 (5 bases each). Germline V lookup: CDR1 SEHNR, CDR2 FQNEAQ (reference sequence). Trimming took 5 bases from V and 8 from J, leaving 28 bases between them. The CDR3 extends over 17 amino acids. The CDR3 region is CASSPWNLGPPGDQQYF. The CDR3 bases are TGTGCCAGCAGCCCCTGGAATTTGGGACCGCCAGGAGATCAGCAGTACTTC.